The present T cell receptor (beta chain) was sequenced within a study of monozygotic twins with inflammatory bowel disease (dated by TCRdb to the late 2010s). The study in broad terms: In total, about 28 monozygotic twin pairs made up the full study: 19 Danish pairs, all IBD-discordant, plus nine German pairs, of which four were IBD-concordant and five were IBD-discordant. Disease-associated traits were sought mainly through comparisons between IBD patients and their genetically identical healthy co-twins within discordant pairs. Each individual had, on average, about 151 000 unique TCRalpha sequences and 181 000 unique TCRbeta sequences available for analysis. General findings and caveats noted by the study authors: Measured by the inverse Simpson index, TCRbeta repertoire diversity was lower in IBD patients than in their healthy co-twins. Distinction between different T cell subtypes could not be achieved in the analysis. The results gave no support for a single strong signal or clonotype linked to IBD. IBD patients shared fewer clonotypes with other individuals than healthy twins did, most markedly in patients showing signs of disease activity. Differing immunosuppressive treatments among patients may have added background noise and inter-individual variability to the repertoires. Concordant and discordant twins showed no difference in repertoire similarity, possibly because of limited statistical power.

Including cysteine and phenylalanine, the CDR3 has 17 amino acids. Only the protein sequence is given. CDR1 MGHDK and CDR2 SYGVNS are derived from the germline V gene. From each donor, a roughly 2.7 ml peripheral blood sample was collected into PAXgene tubes and kept at -80 degrees C. Total RNA was isolated from whole blood with the PAXgene blood miRNA kit on an automated QIAcube, without T cell sorting. Peripheral blood from monozygotic twin pairs, either concordant or discordant for inflammatory bowel disease, underwent deep TCRalpha and TCRbeta repertoire profiling that used unique molecular barcoding. Smoking habits were recorded for all twin pairs, with individuals classified as current, former or never smokers. To note about this clonotype: Its recognized antigen is unknown.

The receptor library was made with 5' RACE. Preparation of each TCR library used roughly 3.5 ug of total RNA. For each sample, cDNA synthesis with SMARTScribe reverse transcriptase was split into eight separate reactions. During cDNA synthesis, template switching introduced unique molecular identifiers that contained a 6-nucleotide sample barcode. TCRalpha and TCRbeta cDNA was amplified in two nested PCRs of roughly 16 and 10 cycles, and bead purification was carried out after each PCR. Before amplification, cDNA was treated with uracil DNA-glycosylase and purified using the QIAquick PCR purification kit. The second PCR added Illumina TruSeq-compatible adapters along with sample-specific barcodes. TapeStation and Qubit were used to check library quality and concentration, and 4.5 to 5 ng of each library was pooled. The pooled libraries were sequenced with 2 x 100 bp reads and custom sequencing primers on an Illumina HiSeq2500 single-index Rapid Run. The published analysis was carried out like this. PCR and sequencing errors were corrected by UMI-based consensus assembly using MiGEC version 1.2.6. MiXCR version 2.1.1 was used to carry out V(D)J alignment, clonotype assembly and CDR3 extraction. Normalisation of gene usage, clonotype sharing and MAIT/NKT TCR abundance was achieved by analysing the top 1000, 10 000 and 20 000 clonotypes per sample. After downsampling to 27 000 UMIs, diversity was calculated as the inverse Simpson index using the vegan R package. Paired Mann-Whitney U tests were applied to discordant twin pairs, with Benjamini-Hochberg correction for multiple testing. TCRdb reanalyzed the reads, keeping one entry per CDR3 protein sequence and omitting DNA. TCRdb's processing, not the authors' own work, is the source of the V and J calls. The sample table records approximately 400,000 distinct CDR3 sequences. The ten top clones hold 2% to 2.5% of the sample.

The sequence joins TRBV25-1 to TRBJ1-1; the TCRdb D gene call, TRBD1, has no DNA to confirm it. The sequence derives from a human donor with ulcerative colitis or Crohn's disease, or a healthy co-twin of an affected twin (not recorded which). Source material: blood. The CDR3: CASSEYRGGTMNTEAFF.